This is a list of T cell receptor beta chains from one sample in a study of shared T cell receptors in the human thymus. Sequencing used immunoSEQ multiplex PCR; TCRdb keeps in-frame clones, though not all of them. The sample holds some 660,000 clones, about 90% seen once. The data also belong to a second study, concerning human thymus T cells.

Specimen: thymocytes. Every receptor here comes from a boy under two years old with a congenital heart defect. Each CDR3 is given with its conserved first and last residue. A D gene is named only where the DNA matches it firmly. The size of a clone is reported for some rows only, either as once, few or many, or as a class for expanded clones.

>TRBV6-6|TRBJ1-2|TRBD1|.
TGTGCCAGCAGTACGAACGACAGGGGGCGAAACTATGGCTACACCTTC
CASSTNDRGRNYGYTF
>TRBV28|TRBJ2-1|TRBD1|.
TGTGCCAGCAGTGCAACAGGGGAATCCTACAATGAGCAGTTCTTC
CASSATGESYNEQFF
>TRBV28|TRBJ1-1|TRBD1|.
TGTGCCAGCAGTCTTCATGGGACAGGGGGCCCTGTAGGCACTGAAGCTTTCTTT
CASSLHGTGGPVGTEAFF
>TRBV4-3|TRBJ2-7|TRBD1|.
TGCGCCAGCAGCCCGAGGGACAGGAACTCCTACGAGCAGTACTTC
CASSPRDRNSYEQYF
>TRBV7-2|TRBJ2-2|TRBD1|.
TGTGCCAGCAGCCAAGGACAGGGAGCCAACACCGGGGAGCTGTTTTTT
CASSQGQGANTGELFF
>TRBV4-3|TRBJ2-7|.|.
TGCGCCAGCAGCCAAGAGACTCACAAGGCGTACGAGCAGTACTTC
CASSQETHKAYEQYF
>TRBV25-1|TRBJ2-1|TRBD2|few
TGTGCCAGCAGTGAACGGACTAGCGGGAGGGTTGGCAATGAGCAGTTCTTC
CASSERTSGRVGNEQFF
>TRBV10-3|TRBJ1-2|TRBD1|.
TGTGCCATCAGTGACTCCATGGGACAGAACTATGGCTACACCTTC
CAISDSMGQNYGYTF
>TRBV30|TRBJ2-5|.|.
TGTGCCTGGAGTGCGGGGTGGGAGACCCAGTACTTC
CAWSAGWETQYF
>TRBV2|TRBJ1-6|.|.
TGTGCCAGCAGGAAGAGCTCCTATAATTCACCCCTCCACTTT
CASRKSSYNSPLHF
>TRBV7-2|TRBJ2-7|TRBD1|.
TGTGCCAGCAGTTGTGACAGGGGGGGTTACGAGCAGTACTTC
CASSCDRGGYEQYF
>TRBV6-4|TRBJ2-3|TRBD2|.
TGTGCCAGCAGGAAAAGCGGGGGGAAAGATACGCAGTATTTT
CASRKSGGKDTQYF
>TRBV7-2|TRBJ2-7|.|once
TGTGCCAGCAGCTGGACCGACAGGAGTCTCTACGAGCAGTACTTC
CASSWTDRSLYEQYF
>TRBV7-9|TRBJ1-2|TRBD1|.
TGTGCCAGCAGCTTAGTTTTCCTGGACAGGAAATTTCGGGGCGGCTACACCTTC
CASSLVFLDRKFRGGYTF
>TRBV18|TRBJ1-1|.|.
TGTGCCAGCTCACCACGACAGGCCGCGGAGACTGAAGCTTTCTTT
CASSPRQAAETEAFF
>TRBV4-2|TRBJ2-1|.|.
TGTGCCAGCAGCCAAGAGGTACATAGACAGGGAGGTAATGAGCAGTTCTTC
CASSQEVHRQGGNEQFF
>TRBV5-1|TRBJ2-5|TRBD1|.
TGCGCCAGCAGCTGGACAGGGTCGACGGAGACCCAGTACTTC
CASSWTGSTETQYF
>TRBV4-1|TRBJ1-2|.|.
TGCGCCAGCAGCCAAGGGGACGGACAGCGGGGCTACACCTTC
CASSQGDGQRGYTF
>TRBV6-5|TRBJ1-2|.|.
TGTGCCACCTTAAAGTTTCAGGATGGCTACACCTTC
CATLKFQDGYTF
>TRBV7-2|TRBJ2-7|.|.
TGTGCCAGCAGGCCTACAGGGACCTACGAGCAGTACTTC
CASRPTGTYEQYF
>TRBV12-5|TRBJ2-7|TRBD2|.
TGTGCTAGTGGTTTGGTGGGGGGGGTCAGGTACGAGCAGTACTTC
CASGLVGGVRYEQYF
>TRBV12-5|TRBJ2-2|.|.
TGTGCTAGTGGTTTGGTAATCGCGAGGACCGGGGAGCTGTTTTTT
CASGLVIARTGELFF
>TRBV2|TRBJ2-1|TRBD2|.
TGTGCCGGCCGGGGGGGAGCACACAATGAGCAGTTCTTC
CAGRGGAHNEQFF
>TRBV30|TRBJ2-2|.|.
TGTGCCTGGAGGGTGACCTTAGCGGCCCCCGGGGGGGAGCTGTTTTTT
CAWRVTLAAPGGELFF
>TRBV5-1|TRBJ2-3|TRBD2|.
TGCGCCAGCAGCTTGGGACGGAGCGGGAGGGATAGCACAGATACGCAGTATTTT
CASSLGRSGRDSTDTQYF
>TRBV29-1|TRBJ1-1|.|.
TGCAGCGCCAACCAGGGGAACACTGAAGCTTTCTTT
CSANQGNTEAFF
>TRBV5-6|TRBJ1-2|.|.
TGTGCCAGCAGCTTGGCCCCGGGACAAGGTAACTATGGCTACACCTTC
CASSLAPGQGNYGYTF
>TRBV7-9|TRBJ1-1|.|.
TGTGCCAGCAGCTCCTCCGGGGGGGTACACACTGAAGCTTTCTTT
CASSSSGGVHTEAFF
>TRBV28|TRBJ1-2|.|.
TGTGCCAGCAGTCCGACCTTCGCGGACAGTGATGGCTACACCTTC
CASSPTFADSDGYTF
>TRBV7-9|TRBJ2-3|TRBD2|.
TGTGCCAGCAGCTGGGGACTAGCGGACACAGATACGCAGTATTTT
CASSWGLADTDTQYF
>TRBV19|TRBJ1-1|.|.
TGTGCCAGCCGACTGACAGAAGGCAAAACTGAAGCTTTCTTT
CASRLTEGKTEAFF
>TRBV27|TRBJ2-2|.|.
TGTGCCAGCAGTTTATCGCTTTTGGGGGCAGGCGGGGAGCTGTTTTTT
CASSLSLLGAGGELFF
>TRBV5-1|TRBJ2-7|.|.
TGCGCCAGCAGCTTGGTTCCAGGGCCCCAGGCACATTACGAGCAGTACTTC
CASSLVPGPQAHYEQYF
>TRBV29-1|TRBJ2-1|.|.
TGCAGCGTGGTAACTGTAGAGGGCCCCTACAATGAGCAGTTCTTC
CSVVTVEGPYNEQFF
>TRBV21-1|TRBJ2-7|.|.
TGTGCCAGCAGCAAGAGAGGGGGCCGGTACGAGCAGTACTTC
CASSKRGGRYEQYF
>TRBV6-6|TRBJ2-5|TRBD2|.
TGTGCCAGCAGTTATCCGGCAGGGAGGGGTGTAGAGACCCAGTACTTC
CASSYPAGRGVETQYF
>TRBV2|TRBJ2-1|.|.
TGTGCCAGCAGACAGGATTACAATGAGCAGTTCTTC
CASRQDYNEQFF
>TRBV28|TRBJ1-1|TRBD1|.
TGTGCCAGCAGTGCAAAACCGGGACAGGAGAACACTGAAGCTTTCTTT
CASSAKPGQENTEAFF
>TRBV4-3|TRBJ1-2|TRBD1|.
TGCGCCAGCAGCCAAGATCGGGGGACAGCAATATCCTATGGCTACACCTTC
CASSQDRGTAISYGYTF
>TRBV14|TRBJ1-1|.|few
TGTGCCAGCAGCCAACTACAGGGTTTATCGACTGAAGCTTTCTTT
CASSQLQGLSTEAFF
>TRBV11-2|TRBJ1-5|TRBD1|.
TGTGCCAGCAGCTTAGAGGCAGGGGGCAACAATCAGCCCCAGCATTTT
CASSLEAGGNNQPQHF
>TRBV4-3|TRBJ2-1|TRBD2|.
TGCGCCAGCAGCCAGAGACTAGCGGGGTACAATGAGCAGTTCTTC
CASSQRLAGYNEQFF
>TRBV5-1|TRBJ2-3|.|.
TGCGCCAGCAGCTTAGTAGCCTGTGGGAGACCTTCGGATACGCAGTATTTT
CASSLVACGRPSDTQYF
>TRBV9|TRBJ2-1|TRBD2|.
TGTGCCAGCAGCGTTAGCGGGGGGTCCTACAATGAGCAGTTCTTC
CASSVSGGSYNEQFF
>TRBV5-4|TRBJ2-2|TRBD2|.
TGTGCCAACCGACTAGCGGGAGGGCCAACCGGGGAGCTGTTTTTT
CANRLAGGPTGELFF
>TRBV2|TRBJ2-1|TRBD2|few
TGTGCCAGCAGCGGACTAGCCGGCTACAATGAGCAGTTCTTC
CASSGLAGYNEQFF
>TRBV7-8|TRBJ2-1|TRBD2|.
TGTGCCAGCACCTCCGGACAGACGATTGAAGAGCGGGGGTATCTAGAGCAGTTCTTC
CASTSGQTIEERGYLEQFF
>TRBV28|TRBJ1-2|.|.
TGTGCCAGCAGTTTTAGGGAGGGTCAGGGATATGGCTACACCTTC
CASSFREGQGYGYTF
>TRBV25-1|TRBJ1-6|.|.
TGTGCCAGCAGTGACCAGGGCAGGTCACCCCTCCACTTT
CASSDQGRSPLHF
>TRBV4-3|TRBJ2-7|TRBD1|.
TGCGCCAGCAGCCGGGACAGGGGGAAATCCTACGAGCAGTACTTC
CASSRDRGKSYEQYF
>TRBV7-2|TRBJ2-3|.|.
TGTGCCAGCAGCTTAGGGGGGCCGCTCACAGATACGCAGTATTTT
CASSLGGPLTDTQYF
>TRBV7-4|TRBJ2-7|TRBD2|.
TGTGCCAGCAGCTCGGAGACGGGGGGACGCGAGCAGTACTTC
CASSSETGGREQYF
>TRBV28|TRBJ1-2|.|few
TGTGCCAGCAGTTTCCGGACAAATGGCTACACCTTC
CASSFRTNGYTF
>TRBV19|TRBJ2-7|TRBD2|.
TGTGCCAGTAGTGGCGGGGGAGTCAACGAGCAGTACTTC
CASSGGGVNEQYF
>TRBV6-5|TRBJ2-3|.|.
TGTGCCAGCACCGGGTCTAGCACAGATACGCAGTATTTT
CASTGSSTDTQYF
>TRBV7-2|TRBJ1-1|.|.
TGTGCCAGCAGCTTGGACAGTGCTCCAGCTGAAGCTTTCTTT
CASSLDSAPAEAFF
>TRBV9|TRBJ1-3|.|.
TGTGCCAGCAGCGCCGCCCTGGGCTCCGGAAACACCATATATTTT
CASSAALGSGNTIYF